This T cell receptor (beta chain) is from a study of regulatory T cells in long-lasting Graves disease. Arm-PCR with iRepertoire HTBI primers amplified the CDR3 regions for these TCR beta libraries. A single record per CDR3 protein comes from TCRdb applying MiXCR to the multiplex PCR reads. The data hold around 420,000 distinct CDR3 sequences, with about 15% observed a single time. The time point was: newly diagnosed GD, antithyroid drugs for less than 3 months. PBMC-derived RNA was used for the TCR library. This clonotype was seen repeatedly, ten times or more. Germline V gene data show CDR1 as SGHDT and CDR2 as YYEEEE. Germline trimming cut 2 bases from V and 2 bases from J; bases unmatched to any gene: 7. This CDR3 is 16 amino acids long. A further study also used this sample, focusing on T cells in Graves' hyperthyroidism and ophthalmopathy. That report adds: Stable hyperthyroidism was separated from ophthalmopathy by a model based on 13 V-J features.

The source is a woman aged 35 to 49 with Graves disease. The chain recombines TRBV5-6 with TRBJ2-3; 8 bases are a match to TRBD2. The source was peripheral blood mononuclear cells (PBMCs), collected at new diagnosis, from a patient treated with antithyroid drugs. Here the CDR3 reads CASSLLAEEFTDTQYF. CDR3 in DNA: TGTGCCAGCAGCTTACTAGCGGAAGAGTTCACAGATACGCAGTATTTT.